These 30 T cell receptor beta chains were all obtained from the same sample, sequenced in a study of monozygotic twins with cystic fibrosis. Assay used: immunoSEQ multiplex PCR; TCRdb lists only in-frame clones, some missing. There are about 7,500 clones in the sample; 94% occur only once, and about 0.51% lies in the top ten. The source material was blood. All receptors come from a boy between 2 and 10 years old with cystic fibrosis.

The gene calls are TRBV27 and TRBJ2-1; 12 bases are shared with TRBD2. Germline lookup yields CDR1 MNHEY and CDR2 SMNVEV (reference sequence). CDR3 size: 17 residues. V lost 7 bases to trimming and J lost 5 bases; unmatched junction nucleotides: 12. This CDR3 is CASTILLAGGPHNEQFF. The CDR3 nucleotides are TGTGCCAGCACCATCCTGCTAGCGGGGGGGCCCCACAATGAGCAGTTCTTC.

The rearrangement links TRBV7-9 to TRBJ2-2; either TRBD1 or TRBD2 may fit D (5 bases each). V gave up 6 bases and J gave up 6 bases, with 20 bases separating them. Looked up from germline, CDR1 is SEHNR and CDR2 is FQNEAQ (reference sequence). The CDR3 runs 16 residues. The CDR3 region has the DNA TGTGCCAGCAGTTTGAGGGGTGCGATGGGGTCCGGGGAGCTGTTTTTT. Protein: CASSLRGAMGSGELFF. Complete variable domain (other parts from reference TRBV7-9 and TRBJ2-2): DTGVSQNPRHKITKRGQNVTFRCDPISEHNRLYWYRQTLGQGPEFLTYFQNEAQLEKSRLLSDRFSAERPKGSFSTLEIQRTEQGDSAMYLCASSLRGAMGSGELFFGEGSRLTVL.

This clone was picked up one time. This rearrangement joins TRBV18 to TRBJ2-3, with D unclear. V gave up 3 bases and J gave up 5 bases, with 15 bases separating them. The CDR3 is 15 residues long. In germline, CDR1 is KGHSH, CDR2 LQKENI. Here the CDR3 reads CASSPNPRIRDTQYF. Here the CDR3 DNA reads TGTGCCAGCTCACCTAATCCTAGGATTAGAGATACGCAGTATTTT.

This chain connects TRBV5-4 to TRBJ1-4; the D is unclear. The CDR3 sequence is 14 residues long. Germline V gene lookup returns CDR1 SGHNT and CDR2 YYREEE (reference sequence). Between the trimmed V and J ends, which lost 4 bases and 8 bases, there was a span of 15 bases. The DNA for the CDR3 is TGTGCCAGCAGCCCCCAAGCCGGGGAAGAAAAACTGTTTTTT. Its protein product is CASSPQAGEEKLFF.

The genes are TRBV5-6 and TRBJ2-4; 8 nucleotides agree with TRBD1. CDR3 length: 16 amino acids. Looked up from germline, CDR1 is SGHDT and CDR2 is YYEEEE. J was trimmed by 0 bases and V by 4 bases; bases with no gene match: 6. The CDR3 is CASSPGQVIAKNIQYF. The CDR3 DNA reads TGTGCCAGCAGCCCGGGACAGGTCATAGCCAAAAACATTCAGTACTTC. The full variable domain, completed using reference TRBV5-6 and TRBJ2-4, is DAGVTQSPTHLIKTRGQQVTLRCSPKSGHDTVSWYQQALGQGPQFIFQYYEEEERQRGNFPDRFSGHQFPNYSSELNVNALLLGDSALYLCASSPGQVIAKNIQYFGAGTRLSVL.

The chain employs TRBV11-2 and TRBJ2-1; TRBD1 is a possible D gene (5 bases). Trimming cost V 3 bases and J 10 bases, with 7 bases left between them. The CDR3 loop spans 11 amino acids. Germline V gene lookup returns CDR1 SGHAT and CDR2 FQNNGV. CDR3 sequence (DNA): TGTGCCAGCAGCTTCGGACACGAGCAGTTCTTC. Translating gives CASSFGHEQFF.

This chain links TRBV14 with TRBJ1-1; TRBD1 agrees at 8 bases. Germline-derived CDR1 and CDR2 are SGHDN and FVKESK. V was clipped by 4 bases and J by 4 bases; unmatched bases: 8. This CDR3 has 15 amino acids. CDR3 sequence (DNA): TGTGCCAGCAGCCCCAATGACAGGGGAGGCACTGAAGCTTTCTTT. This codes for CASSPNDRGGTEAFF.

As DNA, the CDR3 is TGTGCCAGCAGTTACTCGGTTGGGACTGAAGCTTTCTTT. Its translation: CASSYSVGTEAFF. The chain employs TRBV6-5 and TRBJ1-1; D not certain. Germline V gives CDR1 MNHEY, CDR2 SVGAGI. V lost 0 bases and J lost 5, with 7 bases in between. CDR3 length equals 13 residues.

This clone was seen only once. The V gene is TRBV9, the J gene TRBJ2-3, with a tentative D call TRBD2 (6 bases). Germline CDR1 SGDLS, CDR2 YYNGEE. The CDR3 runs 16 residues. The V gene lost 3 bases and the J gene lost 6 bases, with 20 bases spanning the gap. Written as DNA, the CDR3 is TGTGCCAGCAGCGGGACCTTCCACCCCGCGGGGGATACGCAGTATTTT. It yields the protein CASSGTFHPAGDTQYF.

V is TRBV5-1 and J is TRBJ2-5; 12 bases are a match to TRBD2. V shed 2 bases and J 5 bases; nucleotides not matched to a gene: 7. The CDR3 length is 16 residues. The germline gives CDR1 SGHRS, CDR2 YFSETQ. The CDR3 DNA is TGCGCCAGCAGCTTTGGACTAGCGGGGACCCAGGAGACCCAGTACTTC. It yields the protein CASSFGLAGTQETQYF. The full variable domain, in which reference TRBV5-1 and TRBJ2-5 provide the parts outside the CDR3, is KAGVTQTPRYLIKTRGQQVTLSCSPISGHRSVSWYQQTPGQGLQFLFEYFSETQRNKGNFPGRFSGRQFSNSRSEMNVSTLELGDSALYLCASSFGLAGTQETQYFGPGTRLLVL.

The chain joins TRBV11-2 to TRBJ2-5; 7 nucleotides agree with TRBD1. J was trimmed by 0 bases and V by 4 bases; bases with no gene match: 5. CDR3 length equals 15 residues. Germline loops: CDR1 SGHAT, CDR2 FQNNGV. In DNA form, the CDR3 reads TGTGCCAGCAGCTCGCTGACAGGGTACCAAGAGACCCAGTACTTC. Encoded protein: CASSSLTGYQETQYF.

The CDR3: CASSLAGSSYEQYF. For the CDR3, the DNA is TGTGCCAGCAGTTTAGCGGGTAGCTCCTACGAGCAGTACTTC. The chain has TRBV27 and TRBJ2-7; tentatively, D is TRBD2 (5 bases). CDR1 is MNHEY and CDR2 is SMNVEV in the germline V gene (reference sequence). This CDR3 is built from 14 residues. The V end was cut by 2 bases, the J end by 0 bases, with 8 bases between.

The chain has TRBV19 and TRBJ1-5, with 9 bases lining up with TRBD1. Germline V gives CDR1 LNHDA, CDR2 SQIVND (reference sequence). J gave up 7 bases and V 6 bases, and 7 bases lay outside the gene matches. The CDR3 is 14 residues long. Here the CDR3 DNA reads TGTGCCAGTAGCACAGGGGGCGCAGGACAGCCCCAGCATTTT. This codes for CASSTGGAGQPQHF.

The chain has TRBV15 and TRBJ1-1; 7 bases fit TRBD1. Germline V gene lookup returns CDR1 LNHNV and CDR2 YYDKDF (reference sequence). This CDR3 has 16 residues. V dropped 2 bases and J dropped 4; count of bases not matched to a gene: 10. CDR3 amino acids: CATSRRYRGEGTEAFF. Written as DNA, the CDR3 is TGTGCCACCAGCAGACGCTACAGGGGTGAAGGCACTGAAGCTTTCTTT.

The gene calls are TRBV6-5 and TRBJ1-6, with TRBD1 matching 7 bases. Trimming took 6 bases from V and 10 from J; bases not matched to a gene: 12. The germline V gene encodes CDR1 MNHEY and CDR2 SVGAGI. CDR3 length equals 15 residues. The chain's CDR3 is CASSDGQATQSPLHF. The CDR3 DNA follows: TGTGCCAGCAGCGACGGACAGGCGACGCAGTCACCCCTCCACTTT.

This clone was seen a few times. The CDR3 DNA reads as TGTGCCAGCAGCCTCCGGGATTACGAGCAGTACTTC. This gives the protein CASSLRDYEQYF. The J gene is TRBJ2-7, the V gene TRBV7-2, with D tentatively TRBD2 (5 bases). Per germline, CDR1 SGHTA and CDR2 FQGNSA. V lost 5 bases, J lost 4 bases, and 9 bases lay in between. The CDR3 extends over 12 amino acids.

V is TRBV11-2 and J is TRBJ2-5; maybe TRBD2 (6 bases). The CDR3 covers 16 residues. Trimming took 0 bases from V and 1 from J, leaving 12 bases between them. In germline, CDR1 is SGHAT, CDR2 FQNNGV. The CDR3 DNA follows: TGTGCCAGCAGCTTAGATCCCGGGGGTTTCCAAGAGACCCAGTACTTC. Translating it yields CASSLDPGGFQETQYF.

The chain carries TRBV5-1 and TRBJ2-6; weak D call: TRBD1 (7 bases). V was trimmed by 4 bases and J by 0 bases, leaving 17 bases between them. Germline CDR1 is SGHRS and CDR2 is YFSETQ. The CDR3 sequence is 18 residues long. CDR3 sequence: CASSPPRGDSSGANVLTF. CDR3 nucleotides: TGCGCCAGCAGCCCCCCGCGCGGGGACAGCTCTGGGGCCAACGTCCTGACTTTC.

V gene TRBV9 combines with J gene TRBJ2-5; perhaps TRBD2 as D (6 bases). Trimming took off 6 bases at V and 2 bases at J, with 14 bases between the two ends. This CDR3 is built from 14 residues. Per germline, CDR1 SGDLS and CDR2 YYNGEE. The CDR3 reads CASNSGDGQETQYF. CDR3 coding DNA: TGTGCCAGCAATAGCGGTGACGGACAAGAGACCCAGTACTTC.

V and J are TRBV11-2 and TRBJ2-3; 9 bases are a match to TRBD2. The CDR3 has 17 amino acids. V was clipped by 1 base and J by 6 bases; unmatched bases: 11. Germline V gene lookup returns CDR1 SGHAT and CDR2 FQNNGV. CDR3 DNA: TGTGCCAGCAGCTTAGTCCACTCGCGGGGGGGACCGGATACGCAGTATTTT. This sequence encodes CASSLVHSRGGPDTQYF.

This chain links TRBV15 with TRBJ2-5; D possibly uses TRBD1 or TRBD2 (5 bases each). The CDR3 contains 14 residues. In germline, CDR1 is LNHNV, CDR2 YYDKDF (reference sequence). V lost 8 bases, J lost 2 bases, and 15 bases lay in between. The CDR3 region is CATSSWGLQETQYF. Here the CDR3 DNA reads TGTGCCACCTCATCCTGGGGGTTACAAGAGACCCAGTACTTC. Together with reference TRBV15 and TRBJ2-5, the CDR3 gives the full variable domain: DAMVIQNPRYQVTQFGKPVTLSCSQTLNHNVMYWYQQKSSQAPKLLFHYYDKDFNNEADTPDNFQSRRPNTSFCFLDIRSPGLGDTAMYLCATSSWGLQETQYFGPGTRLLVL.

This clone was recorded a few times. The rearrangement joins TRBV5-1 to TRBJ2-5; 8 bases are shared with TRBD1. This CDR3 is built from 14 residues. Germline V gives CDR1 SGHRS, CDR2 YFSETQ. Trimming took 4 bases from V and 7 from J; bases not matched to a gene: 9. CDR3 sequence reads: CASSPPGGWGTQYF. For the CDR3, the DNA is TGCGCCAGCAGCCCCCCAGGGGGCTGGGGGACCCAGTACTTC.

CDR3 in amino acids: CASSYSGTGPWFF. CDR3 bases: TGTGCCAGCAGTTACTCGGGGACAGGTCCGTGGTTTTTT. This rearrangement joins TRBV6-5 to TRBJ1-4; 8 bases agree with TRBD1. J was trimmed by 16 bases and V by 0 bases; bases with no gene match: 7. This CDR3 comprises 13 residues. Germline CDR1 and CDR2: MNHEY and SVGAGI.

V gene TRBV10-1 combines with J gene TRBJ2-2, with 9 bases fitting TRBD1. Germline V lookup: CDR1 WNHNN, CDR2 SYGVQD (reference sequence). The CDR3 has 21 amino acids. V lost 4 bases to trimming and J lost 1 base; unmatched junction nucleotides: 19. In DNA, the CDR3 is TGCGCCAGCAGTGTAACGACCGCACCCGGGACAGGGCCTAAGAACACCGGGGAGCTGTTTTTT. This encodes CASSVTTAPGTGPKNTGELFF.

The chain joins TRBV11-2 to TRBJ2-7; the match to TRBD1 covers 10 bases. V lost 3 bases and J lost 4; bases outside the gene matches: 3. This CDR3 is built from 14 residues. Germline V gene lookup returns CDR1 SGHAT and CDR2 FQNNGV. The CDR3 bases are TGTGCCAGCAGCTTTGGGACAGGGGCATACGAGCAGTACTTC. It specifies CASSFGTGAYEQYF. The full variable domain, completed using reference TRBV11-2 and TRBJ2-7, is EAGVAQSPRYKIIEKRQSVAFWCNPISGHATLYWYQQILGQGPKLLIQFQNNGVVDDSQLPKDRFSAERLKGVDSTLKIQPAKLEDSAVYLCASSFGTGAYEQYFGPGTRLTVT.

The chain is built from TRBV2 and TRBJ1-2, with TRBD1 identical over 8 bases. The CDR3 has 14 amino acids. J gave up 5 bases and V 5 bases, and 7 bases lay outside the gene matches. CDR1 and CDR2 (germline): SNHLY, FYNNEI. The CDR3 sequence: CASSSTGALYGYTF. CDR3 in DNA: TGTGCCAGCAGTTCGACAGGGGCCCTATATGGCTACACCTTC.

This clone has only one observation. The rearrangement uses TRBV5-6 and TRBJ2-5; 7 positions match TRBD2. V lost 2 bases and J lost 1; bases outside the gene matches: 5. The length of the CDR3 is 15 residues. From germline, CDR1 is SGHDT and CDR2 YYEEEE. For the CDR3, the DNA is TGTGCCAGCAGCTTCCCGCTAGCGGCCCAAGAGACCCAGTACTTC. This sequence encodes CASSFPLAAQETQYF.

This clone was seen more than once but under ten times. The V and J genes are TRBV28 and TRBJ1-2; tentative D call: TRBD1 (5 bases). The CDR3 extends over 14 amino acids. V lost 3 bases and J lost 1, with 9 bases in between. Germline CDR1 is MDHEN and CDR2 is SYDVKM. This CDR3 reads CASSLEGVNYGYTF. CDR3 DNA sequence: TGTGCCAGCAGTTTGGAAGGGGTTAACTATGGCTACACCTTC.

The chain has TRBV6-1 and TRBJ2-5; D gene uncertain. The CDR3 is 12 residues long. Germline values: CDR1 MNHNS, CDR2 SASEGT. Trimming took 1 base from V and 9 from J, leaving 9 bases between them. The DNA of the CDR3 is TGTGCCAGCAGTGAAGAAGCGCCAGCCCAGTACTTC. Its protein is CASSEEAPAQYF.

This chain connects TRBV9 to TRBJ1-4, with TRBD1 matching over 12 bases. With 0 bases clipped from V and 7 bases from J, the junction kept 7 bases outside the gene matches. The CDR3 runs to 17 residues. Germline values: CDR1 SGDLS, CDR2 YYNGEE. As DNA, the CDR3 is TGTGCCAGCAGCGTAGGTGTTTCGGGACAGGGGGCTGAAAAACTGTTTTTT. It codes for CASSVGVSGQGAEKLFF.